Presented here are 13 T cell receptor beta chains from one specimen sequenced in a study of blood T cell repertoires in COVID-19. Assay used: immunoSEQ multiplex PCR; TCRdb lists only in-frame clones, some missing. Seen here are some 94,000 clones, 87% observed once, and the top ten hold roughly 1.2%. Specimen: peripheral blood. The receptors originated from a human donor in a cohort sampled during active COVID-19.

The CDR3 reads CASSLAGTVGGQPQHF. CDR3 bases: TGTGCCAGCAGCTTAGCCGGGACAGTGGGAGGTCAGCCCCAGCATTTT. J is TRBJ1-5 and V is TRBV7-2; 7 nucleotides match TRBD1. Unmatched junction bases numbered 8, after V lost 0 bases and J lost 6 bases. The CDR3 is made up of 16 amino acids. From germline, CDR1 is SGHTA and CDR2 FQGNSA.

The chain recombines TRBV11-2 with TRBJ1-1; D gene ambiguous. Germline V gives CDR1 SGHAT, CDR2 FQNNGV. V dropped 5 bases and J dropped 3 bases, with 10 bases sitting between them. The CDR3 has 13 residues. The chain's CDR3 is CASSPGFDTEAFF. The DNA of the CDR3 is TGTGCCAGCAGCCCGGGGTTTGACACTGAAGCTTTCTTT.

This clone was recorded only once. The CDR3 is CASGDRSTGELFF. Written as DNA, the CDR3 is TGTGCCAGCGGGGACAGGAGCACCGGGGAGCTGTTTTTT. This chain joins TRBV9 and TRBJ2-2, with TRBD1 matching 8 bases. Looked up from germline, CDR1 is SGDLS and CDR2 is YYNGEE. V was pared by 7 bases and J by 4 bases, with 3 bases of the junction left unmatched. CDR3 length: 13 amino acids.

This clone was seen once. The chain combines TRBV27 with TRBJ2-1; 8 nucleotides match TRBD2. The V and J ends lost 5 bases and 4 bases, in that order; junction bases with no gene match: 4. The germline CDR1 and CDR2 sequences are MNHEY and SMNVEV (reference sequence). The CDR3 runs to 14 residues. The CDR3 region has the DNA TGTGCCAGCAGTACAACTAGCGGTTACAATGAGCAGTTCTTC. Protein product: CASSTTSGYNEQFF.

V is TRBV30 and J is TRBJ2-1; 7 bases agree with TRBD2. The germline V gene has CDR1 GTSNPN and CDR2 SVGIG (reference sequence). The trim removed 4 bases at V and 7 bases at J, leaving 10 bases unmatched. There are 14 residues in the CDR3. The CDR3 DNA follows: TGTGCCTGGATTAAGGCGGGAGAAGGTAATGAGCAGTTCTTC. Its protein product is CAWIKAGEGNEQFF.

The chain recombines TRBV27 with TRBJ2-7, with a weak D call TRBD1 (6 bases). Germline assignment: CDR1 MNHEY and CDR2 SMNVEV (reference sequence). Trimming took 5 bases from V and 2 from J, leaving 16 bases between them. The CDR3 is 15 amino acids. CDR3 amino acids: CASSTLGQSAYEQYF. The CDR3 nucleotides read TGTGCCAGCAGTACCTTAGGACAGTCAGCCTACGAGCAGTACTTC.

Here the CDR3 reads CAWWLRGGNSPLHF. The CDR3 bases are TGTGCCTGGTGGTTACGGGGAGGCAATTCACCCCTCCACTTT. The V and J genes are TRBV30 and TRBJ1-6; no clear D. CDR3 size: 14 residues. V was pared by 5 bases and J by 7 bases, with 15 bases between. Germline CDR1 GTSNPN, CDR2 SVGIG (reference sequence).

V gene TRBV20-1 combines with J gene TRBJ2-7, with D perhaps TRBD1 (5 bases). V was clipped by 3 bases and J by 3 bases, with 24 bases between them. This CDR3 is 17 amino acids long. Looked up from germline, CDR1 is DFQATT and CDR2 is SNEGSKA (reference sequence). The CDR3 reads CSASTERTLGVHYEQYF. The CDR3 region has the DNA TGCAGTGCTAGTACTGAGAGGACCCTAGGGGTCCACTACGAGCAGTACTTC.

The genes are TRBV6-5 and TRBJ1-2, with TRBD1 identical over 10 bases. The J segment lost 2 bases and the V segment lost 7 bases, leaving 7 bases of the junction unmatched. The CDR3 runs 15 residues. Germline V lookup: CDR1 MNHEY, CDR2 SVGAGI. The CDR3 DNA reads TGTGCCAGCACTCCAGAGGGACAGGGGAACTATGGCTACACCTTC. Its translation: CASTPEGQGNYGYTF.

CDR3 loop: CASSDGGTEAFF. The CDR3 coding sequence is TGCGCCAGCAGTGACGGGGGCACTGAAGCTTTCTTT. The V and J genes are TRBV10-1 and TRBJ1-1; TRBD1 might be the D (5 bases). The germline gives CDR1 WNHNN, CDR2 SYGVQD (reference sequence). This CDR3 is 12 amino acids long. Trimming removed 3 bases from V and 4 bases from J, with 6 bases in between.

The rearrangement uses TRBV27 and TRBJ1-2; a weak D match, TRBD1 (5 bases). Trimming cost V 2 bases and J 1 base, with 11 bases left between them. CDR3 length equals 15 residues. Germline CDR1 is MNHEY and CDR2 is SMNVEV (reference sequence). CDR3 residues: CASSLRGTVNYGYTF. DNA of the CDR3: TGTGCCAGCAGTTTAAGGGGTACAGTTAACTATGGCTACACCTTC.

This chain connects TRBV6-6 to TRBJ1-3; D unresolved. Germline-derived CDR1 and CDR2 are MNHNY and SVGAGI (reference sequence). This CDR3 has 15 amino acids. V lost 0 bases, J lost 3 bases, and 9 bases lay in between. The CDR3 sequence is CASSYSLQSGNTIYF. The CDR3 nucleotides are TGTGCCAGCAGTTACTCCCTACAGAGTGGAAACACCATATATTTT.

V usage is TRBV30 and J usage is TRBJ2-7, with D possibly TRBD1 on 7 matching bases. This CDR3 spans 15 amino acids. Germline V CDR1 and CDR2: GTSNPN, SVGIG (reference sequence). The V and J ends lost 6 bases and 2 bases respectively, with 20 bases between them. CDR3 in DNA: TGTGCCTGCAGTATCTTTCAGGGGGGCACCTACGAGCAGTACTTC. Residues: CACSIFQGGTYEQYF.